Each of the 28 T cell receptor beta chains below was sequenced from the same sample in a study of blood T cells in healthy people across ages. Through a sample-barcoded 5' primer and a J-beta primer mix, a second PCR was run for roughly 6 to 11 cycles. Via MiXCR, TCRdb re-called the 5' RACE reads, giving one row per CDR3 protein. The profile shows some 1.5 million distinct CDR3 sequences, over 25% of them singletons. Specimen: blood. Source of these receptors: a woman between 25 and 40 years old in good health.

With regard to this clonotype: Its ends do not fully match the called genes, so a read error is possible. This sequence joins TRBV20-1 and TRBJ2-3, with 7 bases that match TRBD1. The length of the CDR3 is 15 residues. Germline V gives CDR1 DFQATT, CDR2 SNEGSKA (reference sequence). This chain's CDR3 is CIAGNPGQPTDTQYF. As DNA, the CDR3 is TGCATTGCTGGGAACCCGGGACAGCCGACAGATACGCAGTATTTT.

V usage is TRBV2 and J usage is TRBJ1-5; D not certain. The CDR3 has 12 amino acids. Trimming took 2 bases from V and 6 from J, leaving 5 bases between them. From germline, CDR1 is SNHLY and CDR2 FYNNEI. CDR3 loop: CASSERVQPQHF. DNA for the CDR3: TGTGCCAGCAGTGAAAGGGTTCAGCCCCAGCATTTT.

This clonotype has only a few counts. This chain links TRBV20-1 with TRBJ1-5; a possible D gene is TRBD1 (5 bases). V was pared by 5 bases and J by 1 base, with 18 bases between. The CDR3 has 16 residues. Germline lookup yields CDR1 DFQATT and CDR2 SNEGSKA (reference sequence). Written as DNA, the CDR3 is TGCAGTGCTTCCCCGGCAGGGAGGGGAAGCAATCAGCCCCAGCATTTT. Translated: CSASPAGRGSNQPQHF.

CDR3 in DNA: TGCAGTGCTAGTTTCAGCGCTTATGGCTACACCTTC. Translation: CSASFSAYGYTF. The chain uses TRBV20-1 and TRBJ1-2; D remains unclear. The CDR3 runs 12 residues. With 3 bases removed from V and 5 bases from J, the gap between germline ends came to 10 bases. Germline V CDR1 and CDR2: DFQATT, SNEGSKA (reference sequence).

The gene calls are TRBV5-6 and TRBJ1-5; D not certain. V was cut by 0 bases and J by 6 bases, with 7 bases left in between. The CDR3 covers 13 residues. From germline, CDR1 is SGHDT and CDR2 YYEEEE. The CDR3 bases are TGTGCCAGCAGCTTGGATGGGCGTCAGCCCCAGCATTTT. The encoded protein is CASSLDGRQPQHF.

This clonotype turned up a few times. The chain recombines TRBV20-1 with TRBJ1-2, with D unresolved. Germline CDR1 is DFQATT and CDR2 is SNEGSKA (reference sequence). This CDR3 spans 11 amino acids. V lost 5 bases, J lost 9 bases, and 13 bases lay in between. CDR3 nucleotides: TGCAGTGCTGGGGAAAGGAATCGCTACACCTTC. It specifies CSAGERNRYTF.

Only a few counts were recorded for this clonotype. The chain has TRBV11-2 and TRBJ1-2, with 8 positions matching TRBD1. This CDR3 contains 16 residues. V lost 0 bases and J lost 0; bases outside the gene matches: 3. Germline V lookup: CDR1 SGHAT, CDR2 FQNNGV. The CDR3 DNA is TGTGCCAGCAGCTTAGAGGGACAGGAAGCTAACTATGGCTACACCTTC. Amino acids: CASSLEGQEANYGYTF.

The rearrangement links TRBV20-1 to TRBJ2-7; tentative D call: TRBD1 (5 bases). V was cut by 5 bases and J by 0 bases, with 20 bases left in between. This CDR3 spans 16 amino acids. From germline, CDR1 is DFQATT and CDR2 SNEGSKA (reference sequence). Here the CDR3 DNA reads TGCAGTGCTCGTCAACCAGGGCAGCGTTTCTCCTACGAGCAGTACTTC. Its protein is CSARQPGQRFSYEQYF.

The genes are TRBV7-8 and TRBJ2-4; weak D call: TRBD2 (7 bases). The CDR3 is 14 amino acids. The germline gives CDR1 SGHVS, CDR2 FQNEAQ. The V gene lost 7 bases and the J gene lost 13 bases, with 23 bases spanning the gap. CDR3 loop: CASILGGGEGEQYF. The CDR3 DNA reads TGTGCCAGCATCCTAGGGGGAGGGGAAGGTGAGCAGTACTTC.

The chain employs TRBV4-1 and TRBJ2-7, with D unclear. V lost 4 bases, J lost 0 bases, and 16 bases lay in between. Germline assignment: CDR1 MGHRA and CDR2 YSYEKL. The CDR3 runs 16 residues. The CDR3 spells CASSPAPARSSYEQYF. Here the CDR3 DNA reads TGCGCCAGCAGCCCAGCCCCCGCCAGGTCCTCCTACGAGCAGTACTTC.

This clonotype occurred a few times. The chain recombines TRBV12-5 with TRBJ2-3; either TRBD1 or TRBD2 may fit D (5 bases each). V dropped 3 bases and J dropped 4 bases, with 14 bases sitting between them. From germline, CDR1 is LGHNT and CDR2 FRNRAP. The CDR3 length is 15 residues. This chain's CDR3 is CASGFGGVEADTQYF. CDR3 bases: TGTGCTAGTGGTTTTGGGGGTGTAGAAGCAGATACGCAGTATTTT.

This clonotype has ten or more counts. The V gene is TRBV4-3, the J gene TRBJ1-5, with D uncertain. Germline loops: CDR1 LGHNA, CDR2 YSLEER. Trimming left V 4 bases short and J 6 bases short, with 10 bases between. The CDR3 contains 13 residues. Written as DNA, the CDR3 is TGCGCCAGCAGCCGGGGTTGGGGTCAGCCCCAGCATTTT. Its translation is CASSRGWGQPQHF.

Written as DNA, the CDR3 is TGTGCCAGCAGGGTCTTGGCTAGCGGGGGGAACAATGAGCAGTTCTTC. Translated: CASRVLASGGNNEQFF. This sequence joins TRBV2 and TRBJ2-1, with 11 bases identical to TRBD2. J was trimmed by 5 bases and V by 6 bases; bases with no gene match: 9. The CDR3 is made up of 16 amino acids. Germline V CDR1 and CDR2: SNHLY, FYNNEI.

This clonotype was found a few times. The rearrangement uses TRBV2 and TRBJ2-5; D gene unclear. The germline V gene has CDR1 SNHLY and CDR2 FYNNEI. The CDR3 covers 14 residues. Trimming cost V 4 bases and J 2 bases, with 11 bases left between them. The chain's CDR3 is CASSGIRSQETQYF. CDR3 coding DNA: TGTGCCAGCAGTGGAATACGATCTCAAGAGACCCAGTACTTC.

Details on this clonotype: A read error may produce the germline difference seen at one junction end. This rearrangement joins TRBV4-1 to TRBJ2-1, with D tentatively TRBD1 (7 bases). Per the germline V gene, CDR1 is MGHRA and CDR2 is YSYEKL. CDR3 length: 17 amino acids. Here the CDR3 reads CAGSRPYPRGVDNEQFF. The DNA of the CDR3 is TGCGCCGGCAGCCGACCCTACCCCAGGGGGGTAGACAATGAGCAGTTCTTC.

This clonotype was detected ten times or more. The gene calls are TRBV7-2 and TRBJ2-7; D remains ambiguous. Per the germline V gene, CDR1 is SGHTA and CDR2 is FQGNSA. CDR3 length: 14 amino acids. V lost 1 base to trimming and J lost 2 bases, with 9 bases between them. CDR3: CASSLELATYEQYF. CDR3 sequence (DNA): TGTGCCAGCAGCTTAGAGCTGGCGACCTACGAGCAGTACTTC.

The chain has TRBV10-2 and TRBJ1-6; D is possibly TRBD1 (5 bases). V dropped 2 bases and J dropped 6 bases, with 14 bases sitting between them. This CDR3 has 16 residues. The germline V gene has CDR1 WSHSY and CDR2 SAAADI. CDR3 sequence reads: CASSEAGGNSNSPLHF. Written as DNA, the CDR3 is TGCGCCAGCAGTGAGGCCGGGGGGAACTCTAATTCACCCCTCCACTTT.

A few counts support this clonotype. This chain uses TRBV7-9 with TRBJ2-1; D not resolved. The germline V and J ends were trimmed by 5 bases and 3 bases, with 17 bases remaining between them. The length of the CDR3 is 16 residues. CDR1 is SEHNR, CDR2 FQNEAQ, per germline (reference sequence). CDR3 bases: TGTGCCAGCAGCCCAGCTGCGGATGCCCGCTACAATGAGCAGTTCTTC. It encodes CASSPAADARYNEQFF.

The rearrangement links TRBV29-1 to TRBJ2-1; D gene ambiguous. The CDR3 covers 13 residues. V gave up 5 bases and J gave up 10 bases, with 18 bases separating them. Germline values: CDR1 SQVTM, CDR2 ANQGSEA. This chain's CDR3 is CSVFVDDSYEQFF. CDR3 nucleotides: TGCAGCGTTTTTGTGGATGACTCCTACGAGCAGTTCTTC.

This clonotype was seen at least ten times. A read error may account for a junction end that differs from germline. This sequence joins TRBV20-1 and TRBJ2-7; maybe TRBD2 (6 bases). The CDR3 extends over 13 amino acids. Germline V gives CDR1 DFQATT, CDR2 SNEGSKA (reference sequence). Here the CDR3 DNA reads TGCAGTGCCAGAGCGGGCCCCTCGGACGAGCAGTACTTC. It specifies CSARAGPSDEQYF.

This chain connects TRBV29-1 to TRBJ2-7, with D tentatively TRBD1 (6 bases). This CDR3 is built from 13 residues. Germline loops: CDR1 SQVTM, CDR2 ANQGSEA. The V end lost 4 bases, the J end lost 4 bases, and 14 bases lay between the germline ends. The CDR3, as DNA: TGCAGCGTTGCCAGGGACATGGAGTACGAGCAGTACTTC. Translated, it gives CSVARDMEYEQYF.

This clonotype was detected many times. CDR3 nucleotide sequence: TGTGCCAGCAGTGAGTTACGGGGGCGCTCCTACGAGCAGTACTTC. Protein product: CASSELRGRSYEQYF. The chain employs TRBV2 and TRBJ2-7; D may correspond to TRBD1 or TRBD2 (6 bases each). Trimming cost V 3 bases and J 0 bases, with 12 bases left between them. Germline V gene sequence: CDR1 SNHLY, CDR2 FYNNEI. CDR3 length equals 15 residues. Full variable domain (outside the CDR3, taken from reference TRBV2 and TRBJ2-7): EPEVTQTPSHQVTQMGQEVILRCVPISNHLYFYWYRQILGQKVEFLVSFYNNEISEKSEIFDDQFSVERPDGSNFTLKIRSTKLEDSAMYFCASSELRGRSYEQYFGPGTRLTVT.

This clonotype occurred a few times. This rearrangement joins TRBV7-9 to TRBJ2-1, with D uncertain. The CDR3 spans 16 residues. Trimming removed 0 bases from V and 0 bases from J, with 9 bases in between. From germline, CDR1 is SEHNR and CDR2 FQNEAQ (reference sequence). CDR3 sequence (DNA): TGTGCCAGCAGCTTAGCGTTCCCTGGCTCCTACAATGAGCAGTTCTTC. Encoded protein: CASSLAFPGSYNEQFF.

The DNA for the CDR3 is TGTGCCAGCAGCTTAGACAGCAACCAAGAGACCCAGTACTTC. Its protein is CASSLDSNQETQYF. The V call is TRBV7-9, the J call TRBJ2-5; D is uncertain. The V end lost 1 base, the J end lost 0 bases, and 6 bases lay between the germline ends. Germline CDR1 SEHNR, CDR2 FQNEAQ (reference sequence). The CDR3 spans 14 residues.

About this clonotype: Its ends do not fully match the called genes, so a read error is possible. The chain links TRBV2 to TRBJ2-1, with TRBD2 matching over 7 bases. The CDR3 is made up of 15 amino acids. CDR1 is SNHLY, CDR2 FYNNEI, per germline. CDR3 in DNA: TGTGCCAGCAGAGCTAGCGGTGATTCCTACAGTGAGCAGTTCTTC. This sequence encodes CASRASGDSYSEQFF.

On this clonotype itself: An end of the junction does not agree with germline; a read error may underlie this. The chain recombines TRBV12-3 or TRBV12-4 with TRBJ2-3, with TRBD2 matching 12 bases. The CDR3 contains 14 residues. Written as DNA, the CDR3 is TGTGCCTCCTCGACTAGCGGGGGACCAGATGCGCAGTATTTT. As protein: CASSTSGGPDAQYF.

A word on this clonotype: A much bigger clone sits one base away, suggesting this may be a read error. V is TRBV24-1 and J is TRBJ2-7; maybe TRBD2 (6 bases). The CDR3 has 13 residues. Trimming took 2 bases from V and 6 from J, leaving 10 bases between them. The germline V gene has CDR1 KGHDR and CDR2 SFDVKD. CDR3 amino acids: CATSDSGRGEQYF. CDR3 DNA: TGTGCCACCAGTGATTCAGGGCGGGGCGAGCAGTACTTC.

The J gene is TRBJ1-6, the V gene TRBV5-5, with D possibly being TRBD1 (6 bases). The CDR3 has 14 amino acids. Germline assignment: CDR1 SGHKS and CDR2 YYEKEE (reference sequence). V was pared by 2 bases and J by 10 bases, with 13 bases between. The CDR3, as DNA: TGTGCCAGCAGCTTCGACAGGCGACGCTCACCCCTCCACTTT. Protein product: CASSFDRRRSPLHF.